This T cell receptor (beta chain) was recorded in a study of T cells expressing NK-cell markers. At the level of the study: Researchers got TCR beta repertoires out of sorted CD3+CD56+NKG2C+, CD3+CD56+NKG2C- and CD3+CD56-NKG2C+ T cells. The study sequenced eight donors, seven HCMV-seropositive and one seronegative. Study conclusions and caveats: The dominant NKG2C+ clonotypes represented about 1.0-7.0% of CD8+ T cells in more than five donors.

Note on this clonotype: Its antigen is as yet unknown.

The authors made TCR beta cDNA libraries by 5'RACE template switching. This switching added a universal primer site and UMIs. TCRdb reanalyzed the 5' RACE reads and collapses them to one entry per CDR3 protein, without DNA. This sample contains about 460,000 distinct CDR3 sequences. The CDR3 is made up of 14 amino acids. The chain has TRBV12-3 or TRBV12-4 and TRBJ1-1; TCRdb picks TRBD1, but there is no DNA to check that call. The source is a woman aged 45-60 years in good health. Sequenced input: blood T cells: a sorted CD56 or NKG2C T cell subset, CD4+ or CD8+ T cells, or bulk PBMC T cells (not recorded which). The CDR3 here is CASKKQGISTEAFF.